This T cell receptor (beta chain) stems from a study of radiotherapy plus CTLA-4 blockade in lung cancer. Study-wide background: Among enrolled patients, less than 20% responded and more than 25% achieved disease control. Study outcomes and limitations: Response was reportedly best predicted by early blood T cell clone dynamics, with interferon-beta. Researchers report tumor-derived TCR clones expanding in blood after radiotherapy plus ipilimumab.

Points on this clone: Antigen: not known.

Those with chemo-refractory metastatic non-small-cell lung cancer were treated with focal radiation combined with CTLA-4 blockade using ipilimumab. Libraries were prepared by immunoSEQ multiplex PCR; TCRdb keeps only in-frame clonotypes and omits some of them. The table includes 40,000 to 50,000 clones, roughly four fifths detected once. V shed 3 bases and J shed 5 bases, with 7 bases lying between them. CDR1 and CDR2 from the germline V gene are MNHEY and SMNVEV (reference sequence). The CDR3 loop spans 13 amino acids. The chain joins TRBV27 to TRBJ2-2, with D maybe TRBD2 (5 bases). The sequencing here drew on peripheral blood, taken from a patient treated with radiotherapy plus ipilimumab. This TCR came from a human donor with non-small cell lung cancer who had stable disease on radiotherapy plus ipilimumab. CDR3 DNA sequence: TGTGCCAGCAGTTTGTGGAGGACCGGGGAGCTGTTTTTT. Translating it yields CASSLWRTGELFF.